Presented here are 5 T cell receptor beta chains from one specimen sequenced in a study of identical twins. In TCRdb, the 5' RACE reads were re-called with MiXCR into one record per CDR3 protein. The sample holds hundreds of thousands of distinct CDR3 sequences, 12% seen once. This sample also appeared in a second study, on yellow fever vaccine responses in identical twins.

The sample consisted of CD8+ T cells sorted from blood. The receptor set was obtained from a woman aged 18-30 years in good health.

The chain employs TRBV2 and TRBJ2-1; 12 bases are shared with TRBD1. V dropped 5 bases and J dropped 5; count of bases not matched to a gene: 19. CDR1 and CDR2 (germline): SNHLY, FYNNEI. The length of the CDR3 is 20 residues. CDR3 DNA: TGTGCCAGCAGTTGGAGCCGGGACAGGGGGCCTGTCTTTGAGGACAATGAGCAGTTCTTC. Translating it yields CASSWSRDRGPVFEDNEQFF. Looking up the rest from reference TRBV2 and TRBJ2-1 gives the full variable domain: EPEVTQTPSHQVTQMGQEVILRCVPISNHLYFYWYRQILGQKVEFLVSFYNNEISEKSEIFDDQFSVERPDGSNFTLKIRSTKLEDSAMYFCASSWSRDRGPVFEDNEQFFGPGTRLTVL.

The rearrangement joins TRBV28 to TRBJ2-5; D is undetermined. The CDR3 is 14 amino acids. Trimming pared 3 bases from V and 7 bases from J, leaving 15 bases between. Germline V gene lookup returns CDR1 MDHEN and CDR2 SYDVKM. The CDR3 here is CASSFADPPWTQYF. DNA of the CDR3: TGTGCCAGCAGTTTTGCGGACCCCCCGTGGACCCAGTACTTC.

V is TRBV28 and J is TRBJ2-5, with D tentatively TRBD2 (6 bases). V was pared by 2 bases and J by 2 bases, with 12 bases between. This CDR3 comprises 15 residues. Germline V gene sequence: CDR1 MDHEN, CDR2 SYDVKM. The CDR3 reads CASSLPGRGQETQYF. Written as DNA, the CDR3 is TGTGCCAGCAGTTTACCCGGGAGAGGGCAAGAGACCCAGTACTTC.

V and J are TRBV6-1 and TRBJ1-5; D not certain. This CDR3 is 14 amino acids long. Germline V gives CDR1 MNHNS, CDR2 SASEGT. V lost 7 bases and J lost 0, with 10 bases in between. In DNA form, the CDR3 reads TGTGCCAGCACGTCCGATTATAGCAATCAGCCCCAGCATTTT. Its translation: CASTSDYSNQPQHF.

The sample holds many counts of this clonotype. The chain combines TRBV27 with TRBJ2-7; TRBD1 matches at 9 bases. CDR1 is MNHEY, CDR2 SMNVEV, per germline (reference sequence). The CDR3 totals 13 residues. Losses at the gene ends were 6 bases for V and 3 bases for J; bases not matched to a gene: 3. CDR3 coding DNA: TGTGCCAGCAGAGGGACAGGGCTCTACGAGCAGTACTTC. This translates into CASRGTGLYEQYF.